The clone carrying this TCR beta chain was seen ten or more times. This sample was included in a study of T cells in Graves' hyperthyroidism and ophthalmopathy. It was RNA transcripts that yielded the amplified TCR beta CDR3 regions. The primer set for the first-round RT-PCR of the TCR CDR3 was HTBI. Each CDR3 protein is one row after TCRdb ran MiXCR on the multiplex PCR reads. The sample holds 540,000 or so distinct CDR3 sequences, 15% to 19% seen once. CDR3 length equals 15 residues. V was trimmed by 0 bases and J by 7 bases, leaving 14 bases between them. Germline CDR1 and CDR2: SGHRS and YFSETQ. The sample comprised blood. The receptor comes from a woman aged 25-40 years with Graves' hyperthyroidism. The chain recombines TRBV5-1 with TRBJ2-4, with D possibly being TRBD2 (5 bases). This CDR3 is CASSLEVGVGNIQYF. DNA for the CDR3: TGCGCCAGCAGCTTGGAGGTGGGAGTGGGGAACATTCAGTACTTC.